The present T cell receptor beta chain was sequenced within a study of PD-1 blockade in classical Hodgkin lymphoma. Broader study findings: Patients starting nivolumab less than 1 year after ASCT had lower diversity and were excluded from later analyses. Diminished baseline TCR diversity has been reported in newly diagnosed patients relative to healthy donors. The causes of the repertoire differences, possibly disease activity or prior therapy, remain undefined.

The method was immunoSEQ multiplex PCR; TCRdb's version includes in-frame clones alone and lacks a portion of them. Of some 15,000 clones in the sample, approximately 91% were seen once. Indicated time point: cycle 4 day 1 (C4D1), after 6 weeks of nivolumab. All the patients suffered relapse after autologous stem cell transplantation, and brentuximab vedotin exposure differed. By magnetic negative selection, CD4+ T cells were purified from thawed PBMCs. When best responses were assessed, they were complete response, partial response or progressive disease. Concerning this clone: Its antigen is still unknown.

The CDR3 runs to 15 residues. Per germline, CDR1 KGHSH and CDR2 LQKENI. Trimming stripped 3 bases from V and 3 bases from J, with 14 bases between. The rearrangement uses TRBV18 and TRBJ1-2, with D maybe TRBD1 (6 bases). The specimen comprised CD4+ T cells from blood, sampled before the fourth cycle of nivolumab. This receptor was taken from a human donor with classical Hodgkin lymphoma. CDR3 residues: CASSPPSRGDYGYTF. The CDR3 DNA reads TGTGCCAGCTCACCTCCATCCAGGGGAGACTATGGCTACACCTTC.